This is a list of T cell receptor beta chains from one sample in a study of technical replicates of blood from a few donors. Sequencing used immunoSEQ multiplex PCR; TCRdb keeps in-frame clones, though not all of them. The data contain tens of thousands of clones, roughly 90% of them seen just once; the ten biggest clones take up under 0.45%. Sequenced: T cells isolated from PBMCs. These receptors originate from a human donor in good health. Both conserved end residues are part of each CDR3. The D gene is left open where the match is weak. Clone size is given for some rows only: seen once, a few or many times, or a class if the clone is expanded.

J: TRBJ1-5
V: TRBV30
size: once
D: NA
DNA: TGTGCCTGGAGTTACACGAGGGGGCAGCCCCAGCATTTT
CDR3: CAWSYTRGQPQHF

J: TRBJ2-1
V: TRBV7-8
size: NA
D: TRBD2
DNA: TGTGCCAGCAGCTTAGAGACTAGCGGTTACAATGAGCAGTTCTTC
CDR3: CASSLETSGYNEQFF

J: TRBJ2-7
V: TRBV6-5
size: NA
D: NA
DNA: TGTGCCAGCAGCGCCGACAGGTCCCGAATCTACGAGCAGTACTTC
CDR3: CASSADRSRIYEQYF

J: TRBJ1-2
V: TRBV16
size: NA
D: NA
DNA: TGTGCCAGCAGCCAATCGGGCAGCTATGGCTACACCTTC
CDR3: CASSQSGSYGYTF

J: TRBJ1-2
V: TRBV9
size: NA
D: TRBD1
DNA: TGTGCCAGCAGCGTAGGGACAGGGGGTGGCTATGGCTACACCTTC
CDR3: CASSVGTGGGYGYTF

J: TRBJ2-3
V: TRBV11-2
size: NA
D: NA
DNA: TGTGCCAGCAGCTTTAGACTGGACACAGATACGCAGTATTTT
CDR3: CASSFRLDTDTQYF

J: TRBJ2-7
V: TRBV6-6
size: NA
D: NA
DNA: TGTGCCAGCAGTTACTCTGGACAGATCTGGGACGAGCAGTACTTC
CDR3: CASSYSGQIWDEQYF

J: TRBJ2-6
V: TRBV5-6
size: NA
D: NA
DNA: TGTGCCAGCAGCTTGGTACAGGGCTACTTCTCTGGGGCCAACGTCCTGACTTTC
CDR3: CASSLVQGYFSGANVLTF

J: TRBJ2-1
V: TRBV7-3
size: few
D: NA
DNA: TGTGCCAGCAGCTCTAGCAGCCTCAATGAGCAGTTCTTC
CDR3: CASSSSSLNEQFF

J: TRBJ2-7
V: TRBV2
size: NA
D: TRBD1
DNA: TGTGCCAGCTACTTAACAGGGGCTACCTACGAGCAGTACTTC
CDR3: CASYLTGATYEQYF

J: TRBJ1-3
V: TRBV28
size: NA
D: NA
DNA: TGTGCCAGCAGTTTCTGGGGGACTCCTCTCTCTACTGGAAACACCATATATTTT
CDR3: CASSFWGTPLSTGNTIYF

J: TRBJ2-3
V: TRBV6-5
size: NA
D: TRBD2
DNA: TGTGCCAGCAGAGCGGGAGGGCCCCCAGATACGCAGTATTTT
CDR3: CASRAGGPPDTQYF

J: TRBJ1-5
V: TRBV27
size: NA
D: TRBD1
DNA: TGTGCCAGCAGTCAACAGGGGTGGGGCAATCAGCCCCAGCATTTT
CDR3: CASSQQGWGNQPQHF

J: TRBJ1-1
V: TRBV6-5
size: NA
D: NA
DNA: TGTGCCAGCAGTTACCTAGGGGGGGACACTGAAGCTTTCTTT
CDR3: CASSYLGGDTEAFF

J: TRBJ2-1
V: TRBV7-3
size: NA
D: TRBD2
DNA: TGTGCCAGCAGCTTGACTAGCGGGAGTTTAGGCCATGAGCAGTTCTTC
CDR3: CASSLTSGSLGHEQFF

J: TRBJ2-1
V: TRBV19
size: NA
D: TRBD2
DNA: TGTGCCAGTAGTCTAGGTAGCGGGAGCGGCAATGAGCAGTTCTTC
CDR3: CASSLGSGSGNEQFF

J: TRBJ1-1
V: TRBV6-1
size: NA
D: NA
DNA: TGTGCCAGCAGTCAAATTGGTAGTGAAGCTTTCTTT
CDR3: CASSQIGSEAFF

J: TRBJ2-2
V: TRBV5-1
size: NA
D: TRBD1
DNA: TGCGCCAGCAGCATTAGACAGGGGGCCGGGGAGCTGTTTTTT
CDR3: CASSIRQGAGELFF